The clone carrying this TCR beta chain was found a few times. Antigen unknown. Amplification from RNA transcripts yielded the TCR beta CDR3 regions. HTBI-primed RT-PCR formed the first round, and a multiplex PCR formed the second. TCRdb passed the multiplex PCR reads through MiXCR, listing each CDR3 protein once. The sample has 600,000 to 650,000 distinct CDR3 sequences; 20% to 25% are singletons. The data originate from a study of Graves' ophthalmopathy and Graves' hyperthyroidism. Notes on the study in general: Blood also harbored most expanded thyroid clonotypes above 0.001 frequency.

Stable hyperthyroidism was defined by absence of ophthalmopathy within 18 months of follow-up. Uncontrolled infections, other autoimmune diseases, pregnancy or lactation barred patients from enrollment. The clonotype originates from a woman aged 18-35 years with stable Graves' hyperthyroidism. Some clones in this sample may be carry-over from other donors' samples. Sample: peripheral blood.

CDR3 DNA: TGTGCCAGCAGTGAAGAAGGGCCGGGGGGCTACACCTTC. Protein product: CASSEEGPGGYTF. The chain joins TRBV2 to TRBJ1-2; D unclear. The germline CDR1 and CDR2 sequences are SNHLY and FYNNEI. This CDR3 has 13 residues. The V end was cut by 1 base, the J end by 8 bases, with 11 bases between.